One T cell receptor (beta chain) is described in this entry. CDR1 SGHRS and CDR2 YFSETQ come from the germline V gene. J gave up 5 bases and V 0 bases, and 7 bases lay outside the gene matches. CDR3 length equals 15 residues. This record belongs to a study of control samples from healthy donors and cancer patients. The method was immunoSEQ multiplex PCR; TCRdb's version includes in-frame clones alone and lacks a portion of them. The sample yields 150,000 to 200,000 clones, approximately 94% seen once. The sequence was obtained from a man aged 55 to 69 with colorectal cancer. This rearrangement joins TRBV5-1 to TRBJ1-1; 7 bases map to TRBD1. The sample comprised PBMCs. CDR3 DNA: TGCGCCAGCAGCTTGGAGGCAGGGGGAGGAACTGAAGCTTTCTTT. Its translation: CASSLEAGGGTEAFF.